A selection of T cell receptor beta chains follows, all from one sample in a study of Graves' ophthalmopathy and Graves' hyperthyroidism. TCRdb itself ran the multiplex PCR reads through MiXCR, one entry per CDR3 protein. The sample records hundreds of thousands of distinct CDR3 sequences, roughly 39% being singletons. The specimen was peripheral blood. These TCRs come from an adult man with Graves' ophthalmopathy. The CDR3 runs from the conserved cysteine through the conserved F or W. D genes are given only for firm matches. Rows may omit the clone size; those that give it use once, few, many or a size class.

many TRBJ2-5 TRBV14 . CASSQEARTKTQYF TGTGCCAGCAGCCAAGAGGCAAGGACGAAGACCCAGTACTTC
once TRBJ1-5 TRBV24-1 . CATSSTVGGQPQHF TGTGCCACCAGTAGTACGGTAGGCGGTCAGCCCCAGCATTTT
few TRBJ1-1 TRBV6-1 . CASIRLGQEAFF TGTGCCAGCATTCGACTCGGACAGGAAGCTTTCTTT
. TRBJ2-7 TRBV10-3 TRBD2 CAIGGGLAGSPYEQYF TGTGCCATCGGTGGGGGACTAGCGGGATCCCCCTACGAGCAGTACTTC
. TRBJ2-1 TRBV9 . CASSVDSPVQFF TGTGCCAGCAGCGTAGACAGTCCGGTGCAGTTCTTC
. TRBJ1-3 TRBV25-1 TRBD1 CASRPGQDISGNTIYF TGTGCCAGCCGACCGGGACAGGACATCTCTGGAAACACCATATATTTT
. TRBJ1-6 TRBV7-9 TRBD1 CASSIERDRVNSPLHF TGTGCCAGTAGTATAGAGAGGGACAGAGTAAATTCACCCCTCCACTTT
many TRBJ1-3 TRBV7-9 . CASSFIQGSGNTIYF TGTGCCAGCAGCTTTATACAAGGCTCTGGAAACACCATATATTTT
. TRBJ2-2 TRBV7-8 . CASSPQVPRQITGELFF TGTGCCAGCTCACCACAAGTTCCACGACAAATCACCGGGGAGCTGTTTTTT
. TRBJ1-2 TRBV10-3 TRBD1 CAISDWGTQGADNYGYTF TGTGCCATCAGTGATTGGGGCACACAGGGGGCTGATAACTATGGCTACACCTTC
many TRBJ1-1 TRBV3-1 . CASSRPGQSNTEAFF TGTGCCAGCAGCCGACCCGGACAGTCCAACACTGAAGCTTTCTTT